The 7 T cell receptor beta chains below were found in one sample sequenced in a study of technical replicates of blood from several donors. Some clones are missing from TCRdb's copy, which holds only in-frame ones; the method was immunoSEQ multiplex PCR. The table includes about 100,000 clones, around 95% detected once. Material: T cells isolated from PBMCs. The receptors stem from a human donor in good health.

CDR3 amino acids: CASSLQTGGSQPQHF. The CDR3 DNA sequence: TGTGCCAGTAGTTTACAGACAGGGGGCAGTCAGCCCCAGCATTTT. The V gene is TRBV19, the J gene TRBJ1-5; 10 bases line up with TRBD1. CDR3 size: 15 residues. Germline CDR1 is LNHDA and CDR2 is SQIVND (reference sequence). V lost 5 bases, J lost 6 bases, and 7 bases stayed unmatched.

This chain links TRBV25-1 with TRBJ2-7; perhaps TRBD2 as D (6 bases). Germline CDR1 and CDR2: MGHDK and SYGVNS. Deletions cut 7 bases from V and 0 bases from J, with 13 bases between. The CDR3 is 14 residues long. CDR3 bases: TGTGCCAGCATAGCGGCCACAAGCTCCTACGAGCAGTACTTC. This encodes CASIAATSSYEQYF.

The chain employs TRBV4-1 and TRBJ2-5; tentatively, D is TRBD2 (5 bases). The V gene lost 2 bases and the J gene lost 7 bases, with 20 bases spanning the gap. This CDR3 region has 16 residues. The germline V gene encodes CDR1 MGHRA and CDR2 YSYEKL. CDR3 loop: CASSQLSTAIGGTQYF. In nucleotides, the CDR3 is TGCGCCAGCAGCCAACTTAGCACAGCAATAGGAGGGACCCAGTACTTC.

The V call is TRBV28, the J call TRBJ1-2; TRBD1 is a possible D gene (6 bases). V gave up 5 bases and J gave up 13 bases, with 23 bases separating them. This CDR3 comprises 14 residues. Germline loops: CDR1 MDHEN, CDR2 SYDVKM. The DNA for the CDR3 is TGTGCCAGCAGTCAAACAGGGCCGCTCTATGGGGGCACCTTC. Its protein product is CASSQTGPLYGGTF.

In this sample, this clone turned up once. V is TRBV19 and J is TRBJ1-3, with 7 bases that match TRBD1. Per germline, CDR1 LNHDA and CDR2 SQIVND (reference sequence). The J segment lost 0 bases and the V segment lost 6 bases, leaving 11 bases of the junction unmatched. The CDR3 is 17 residues long. In nucleotides, the CDR3 is TGTGCCAGTAGCACTGAGGGGGCCGCGAGCTCTGGAAACACCATATATTTT. This gives the protein CASSTEGAASSGNTIYF.

The chain recombines TRBV11-3 with TRBJ1-1; TRBD1 matches at 9 bases. The J segment lost 0 bases and the V segment lost 1 base, leaving 6 bases of the junction unmatched. CDR1 and CDR2 from the germline V gene are SGHNT and YENEEA. CDR3 length equals 17 residues. The CDR3 here is CASSLGGTGPMNTEAFF. The CDR3 DNA follows: TGTGCCAGCAGCTTAGGAGGGACAGGGCCGATGAACACTGAAGCTTTCTTT.

V usage is TRBV19 and J usage is TRBJ1-1; TRBD1 agrees at 9 bases. With 7 bases clipped from V and 1 base from J, the junction kept 19 bases outside the gene matches. CDR3 length equals 19 residues. From germline, CDR1 is LNHDA and CDR2 SQIVND (reference sequence). The CDR3 loop reads CASMTQPGQGIKRNTEAFF. The CDR3 DNA reads TGTGCCAGTATGACCCAACCGGGACAGGGAATTAAGCGGAACACTGAAGCTTTCTTT.